This is a list of T cell receptor beta chains from one sample in a study of T cell responses to AZD1222 COVID-19 vaccine. Method: immunoSEQ multiplex PCR; TCRdb's copy keeps in-frame clones and lacks some. Of around 150,000 clones listed, 92% were seen once; the top ten hold 4.4%. The sequencing used peripheral blood, collected on day 0 of MenACWY control vaccination. These receptors all stem from an adult in good health. Both conserved end residues are part of each CDR3. The D gene is left open where the match is weak. Not all rows give a size; the values are once, few, many and, for expanded clones, a class.

CASSSTYEQYF | TGTGCCAGCAGCTCTACTTACGAGCAGTACTTC | TRBV9 | - | 11 | TRBJ2-7 | -
CASSPDLGQGDYGYTF | TGTGCCAGCAGCCCAGATCTGGGACAGGGAGACTATGGCTACACCTTC | TRBV7-9 | TRBD1 | 16 | TRBJ1-2 | -
CASSKGPNEKLFF | TGTGCCAGCAGCAAAGGTCCTAATGAAAAACTGTTTTTT | TRBV7-6 | - | 13 | TRBJ1-4 | -
CASSIYPSEAFF | TGTGCCAGCAGTATCTACCCCTCTGAAGCTTTCTTT | TRBV6-2/TRBV6-3 | - | 12 | TRBJ1-1 | few
CASSLDSNQPQHF | TGCGCCAGCAGCTTAGATAGCAATCAGCCCCAGCATTTT | TRBV5-1 | - | 13 | TRBJ1-5 | -
CATSAGTSGRVGETQYF | TGTGCCACCAGTGCTGGGACTAGCGGGAGAGTTGGGGAGACCCAGTACTTC | TRBV24-1 | TRBD2 | 17 | TRBJ2-5 | -
CASSLRGQTWYGYTF | TGTGCCAGCAGTTTAAGAGGACAGACCTGGTATGGCTACACCTTC | TRBV27 | - | 15 | TRBJ1-2 | -
CASTGGEEKLFF | TGTGCCTCGACAGGGGGCGAGGAAAAACTGTTTTTT | TRBV30 | TRBD1 | 12 | TRBJ1-4 | -
CASSLGPSNQPQHF | TGTGCCAGCAGTTTGGGCCCCAGCAATCAGCCCCAGCATTTT | TRBV27 | - | 14 | TRBJ1-5 | -
CASSPSGSSYTQYF | TGTGCCAGCTCCCCAAGCGGGTCTTCGTATACGCAGTATTTT | TRBV7-9 | - | 14 | TRBJ2-3 | -
CASASGAKRVYGYTF | TGTGCCAGCGCTAGCGGAGCCAAAAGGGTGTATGGCTACACCTTC | TRBV28 | - | 15 | TRBJ1-2 | -
CATSRDMGGSRDEQYF | TGTGCCACCAGCAGAGATATGGGCGGGAGTAGAGACGAGCAGTACTTC | TRBV15 | TRBD2 | 16 | TRBJ2-7 | -
CAWSARQPSSGNTIYF | TGTGCCTGGAGTGCCCGCCAGCCGTCCTCTGGAAACACCATATATTTT | TRBV30 | - | 16 | TRBJ1-3 | -
CASSLEANAYNEQFF | TGTGCCAGCAGCTTAGAAGCGAACGCCTACAATGAGCAATTCTTC | TRBV7-2 | - | 15 | TRBJ2-1 | -
CASSPSPSGSSDTQYF | TGTGCCAGTAGTCCCTCCCCGAGCGGGAGTTCAGATACGCAGTATTTT | TRBV19 | TRBD2 | 16 | TRBJ2-3 | once
CASSDRYGYTF | TGTGCCAGCAGTGACAGATATGGCTACACCTTC | TRBV6-1 | - | 11 | TRBJ1-2 | -
CASSSAFGSRLGNEQFF | TGTGCCAGCAGTTCCGCATTCGGGAGTCGATTAGGGAATGAGCAGTTCTTC | TRBV27 | - | 17 | TRBJ2-1 | -